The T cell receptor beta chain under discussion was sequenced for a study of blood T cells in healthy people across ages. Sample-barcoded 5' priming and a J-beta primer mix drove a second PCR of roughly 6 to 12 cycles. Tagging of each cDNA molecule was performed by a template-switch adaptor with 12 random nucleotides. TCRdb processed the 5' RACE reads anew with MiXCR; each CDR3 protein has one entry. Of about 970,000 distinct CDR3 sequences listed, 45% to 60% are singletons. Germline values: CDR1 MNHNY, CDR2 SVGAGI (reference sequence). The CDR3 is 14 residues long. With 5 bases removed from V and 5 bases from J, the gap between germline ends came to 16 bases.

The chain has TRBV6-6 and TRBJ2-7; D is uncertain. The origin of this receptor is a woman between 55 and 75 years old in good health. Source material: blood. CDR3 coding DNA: TGTGCCAGCAGTACGAGGACCTCCTACGACGAGCAGTACTTC. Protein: CASSTRTSYDEQYF.